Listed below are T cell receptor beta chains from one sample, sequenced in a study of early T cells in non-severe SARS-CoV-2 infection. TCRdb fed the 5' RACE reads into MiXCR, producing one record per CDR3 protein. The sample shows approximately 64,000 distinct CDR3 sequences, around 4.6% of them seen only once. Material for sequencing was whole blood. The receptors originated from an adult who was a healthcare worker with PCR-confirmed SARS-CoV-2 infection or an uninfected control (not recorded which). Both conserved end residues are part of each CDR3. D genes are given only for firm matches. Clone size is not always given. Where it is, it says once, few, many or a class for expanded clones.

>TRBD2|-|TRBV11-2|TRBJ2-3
TGTGCCAGCAGCTCGTCGTCGGGGGGAATCACAGATACGCAGTATTTT
CASSSSSGGITDTQYF
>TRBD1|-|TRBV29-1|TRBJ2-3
TGCAGCGTTGAAGAGTGGGACAGGGGCACAGATACGCAGTATTTT
CSVEEWDRGTDTQYF
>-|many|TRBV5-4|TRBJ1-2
TGTGCCAGCAGCTTGGCCCCCGGGGGCAGGGCGGATGGCTACACCTTC
CASSLAPGGRADGYTF
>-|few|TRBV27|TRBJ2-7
TGTGCCAGCAGTATACCAGGCTACGAGCAGTACTTC
CASSIPGYEQYF
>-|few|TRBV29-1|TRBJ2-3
TGCAGCGTTGAACCGGGACTCTCGAACCCAGATACGCAGTATTTT
CSVEPGLSNPDTQYF
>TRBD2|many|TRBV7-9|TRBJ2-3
TGTGCCAGCGGCTGGGGAGCGGGGATCACAGATACGCAGTATTTT
CASGWGAGITDTQYF
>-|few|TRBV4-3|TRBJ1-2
TGCGCCAGCAGCCAAGGGCCTCTCTTGGCAGCCCCTTCGAGAGATGGCTACACCTTC
CASSQGPLLAAPSRDGYTF
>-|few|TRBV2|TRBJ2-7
TGTGCCAGCAGTGACCCCTGGGAGGAGCAGTACTTC
CASSDPWEEQYF
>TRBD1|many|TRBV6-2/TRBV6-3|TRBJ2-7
TGTGCCAGCAGTTACGGCGAGGGGGCGACCTACGAGCAGTACTTC
CASSYGEGATYEQYF
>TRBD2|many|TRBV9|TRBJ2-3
TGTGCCAGCAGCCCTCGGGCTAGCGGGACCTATGGGGATACGCAGTATTTT
CASSPRASGTYGDTQYF
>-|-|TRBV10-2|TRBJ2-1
TGCGCCAGCAGTGGACTAGGGAATGAGCAGTTCTTC
CASSGLGNEQFF
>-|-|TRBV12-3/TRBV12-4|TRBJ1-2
TGTGCCAGCAGTGCTCCGGGACGCTCAGCTAACTATGGCTACACCTTC
CASSAPGRSANYGYTF
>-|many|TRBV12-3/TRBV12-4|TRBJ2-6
TGTGCCAGCAGTTTAACTGCTGGGGCCAACGTCCTGACTTTC
CASSLTAGANVLTF
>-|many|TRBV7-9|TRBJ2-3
TGTGCCAGCAGCTTAGATGGGGTTCTGGGATCACATACGCAGTATTTT
CASSLDGVLGSHTQYF
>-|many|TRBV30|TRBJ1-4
TGTGCCTGGAGTCTCAGGAATGAAAAACTGTTTTTT
CAWSLRNEKLFF
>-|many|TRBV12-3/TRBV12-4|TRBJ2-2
TGTGCCAGCAGTACGGATACCGGGGAGCTGTTTTTT
CASSTDTGELFF
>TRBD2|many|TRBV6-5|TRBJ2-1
TGTGCCAGCAACGGTCCTTGGCTAGCGGGGGGGGATCCAGCCGCCTACAATGAGCAGTTCTTC
CASNGPWLAGGDPAAYNEQFF
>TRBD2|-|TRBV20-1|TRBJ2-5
TGCAGTGCTAGATCCCCTAGCGGGAGAGGGAGAATAGAGACCCAGTACTTC
CSARSPSGRGRIETQYF
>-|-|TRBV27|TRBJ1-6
TGTGCCAGCAGTTTAGATTTTTGGACGGATAATTCACCCCTCCACTTT
CASSLDFWTDNSPLHF
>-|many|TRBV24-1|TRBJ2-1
TGTGCCACCCGACAGTTCAATGAGCAGTTCTTC
CATRQFNEQFF
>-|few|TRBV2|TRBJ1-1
TGTGCCAGCAGTGAAAGGGGGGCCACTGAAGCTTTCTTT
CASSERGATEAFF
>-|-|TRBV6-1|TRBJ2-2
TGTGCCAGCAGTGGACGCCTTTACACCGGGGAGCTGTTTTTT
CASSGRLYTGELFF
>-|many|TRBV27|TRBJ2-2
TGTGCCAGCAGTCTAAACAGGAACACCGGGGAGCTGTTTTTT
CASSLNRNTGELFF
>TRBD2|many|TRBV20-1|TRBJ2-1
TGCAGTGCTAGAGATCCGACTAGCGGGGGGTACAATGAGCAGTTCTTC
CSARDPTSGGYNEQFF
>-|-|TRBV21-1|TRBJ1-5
TGTGCCAGCAGCAAACTGAAACAGGGGAACGATCGGCCCCAGCATTTT
CASSKLKQGNDRPQHF
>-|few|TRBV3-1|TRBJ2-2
TGTGCCAGCAGCCAAGATAACAGGAACCCCACCGGGGAGCTGTTTTTT
CASSQDNRNPTGELFF
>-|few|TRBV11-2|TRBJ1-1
TGTGCCAGCAGCTTTTCTAACACTGAAGCTTTCTTT
CASSFSNTEAFF